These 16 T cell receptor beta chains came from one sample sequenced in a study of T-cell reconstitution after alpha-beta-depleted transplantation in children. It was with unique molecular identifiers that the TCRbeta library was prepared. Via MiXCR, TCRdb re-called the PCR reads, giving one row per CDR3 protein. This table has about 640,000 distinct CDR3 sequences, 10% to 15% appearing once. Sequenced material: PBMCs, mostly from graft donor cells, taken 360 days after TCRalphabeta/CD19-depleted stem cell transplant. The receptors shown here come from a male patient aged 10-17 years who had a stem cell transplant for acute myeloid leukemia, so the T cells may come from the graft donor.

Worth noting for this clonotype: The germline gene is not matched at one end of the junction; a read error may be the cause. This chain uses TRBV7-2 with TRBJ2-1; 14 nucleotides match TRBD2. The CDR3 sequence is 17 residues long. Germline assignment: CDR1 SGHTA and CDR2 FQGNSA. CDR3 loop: CASSLTSGRASHNEQFF. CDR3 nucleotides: TGTGCCAGCAGCCTGACTAGCGGGAGGGCCTCCCACAATGAGCAGTTCTTC.

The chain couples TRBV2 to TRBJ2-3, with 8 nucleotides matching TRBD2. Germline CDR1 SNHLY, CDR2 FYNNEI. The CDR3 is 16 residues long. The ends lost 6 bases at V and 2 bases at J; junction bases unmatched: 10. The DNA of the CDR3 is TGTGCCAGCAGAGAAAGCGGGAGATGGGTCACAGATACGCAGTATTTT. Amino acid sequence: CASRESGRWVTDTQYF. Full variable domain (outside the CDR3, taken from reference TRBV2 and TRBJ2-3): EPEVTQTPSHQVTQMGQEVILRCVPISNHLYFYWYRQILGQKVEFLVSFYNNEISEKSEIFDDQFSVERPDGSNFTLKIRSTKLEDSAMYFCASRESGRWVTDTQYFGPGTRLTVL.

CDR3 residues: CASSPQGLAGRNEQFF. The CDR3 nucleotides are TGTGCCAGCTCACCCCAGGGACTAGCGGGAAGGAATGAGCAGTTCTTC. This sequence joins TRBV18 and TRBJ2-1; 13 bases match TRBD2. With V trimmed by 3 bases and J by 7 bases, 6 bases remained unmatched. The CDR3 loop spans 16 amino acids. Germline CDR1 and CDR2: KGHSH and LQKENI.

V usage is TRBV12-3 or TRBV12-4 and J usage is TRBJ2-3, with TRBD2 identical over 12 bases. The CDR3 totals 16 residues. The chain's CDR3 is CATGDPLAGGTDTQYF. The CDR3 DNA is TGTGCAACCGGAGATCCACTAGCGGGAGGTACAGATACGCAGTATTTT.

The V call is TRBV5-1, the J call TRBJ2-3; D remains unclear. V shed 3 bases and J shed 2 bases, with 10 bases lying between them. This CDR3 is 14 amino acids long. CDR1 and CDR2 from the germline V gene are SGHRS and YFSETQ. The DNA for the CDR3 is TGCGCCAGCAGCTACTCCTTCCTCACAGATACGCAGTATTTT. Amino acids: CASSYSFLTDTQYF.

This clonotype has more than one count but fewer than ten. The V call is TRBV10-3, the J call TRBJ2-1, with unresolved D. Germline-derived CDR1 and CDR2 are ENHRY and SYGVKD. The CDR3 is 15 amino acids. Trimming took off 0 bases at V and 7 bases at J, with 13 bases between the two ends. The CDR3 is CAISESASRFNEQFF. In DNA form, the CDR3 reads TGTGCCATCAGTGAGTCGGCTAGTCGGTTTAATGAGCAGTTCTTC.

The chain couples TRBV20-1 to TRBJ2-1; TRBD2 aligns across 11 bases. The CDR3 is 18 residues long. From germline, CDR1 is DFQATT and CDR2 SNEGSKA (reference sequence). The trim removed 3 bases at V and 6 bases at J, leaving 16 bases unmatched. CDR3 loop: CSARVISGGARTLNEQFF. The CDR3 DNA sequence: TGCAGTGCTAGGGTCATTAGCGGGGGGGCTCGAACCCTCAATGAGCAGTTCTTC.

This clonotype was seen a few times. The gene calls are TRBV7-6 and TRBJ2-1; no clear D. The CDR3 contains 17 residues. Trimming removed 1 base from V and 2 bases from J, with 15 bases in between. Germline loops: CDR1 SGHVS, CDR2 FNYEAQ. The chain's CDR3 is CASSLGRTRPPYNEQFF. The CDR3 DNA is TGTGCCAGCAGCTTAGGGCGTACAAGGCCCCCCTACAATGAGCAGTTCTTC.

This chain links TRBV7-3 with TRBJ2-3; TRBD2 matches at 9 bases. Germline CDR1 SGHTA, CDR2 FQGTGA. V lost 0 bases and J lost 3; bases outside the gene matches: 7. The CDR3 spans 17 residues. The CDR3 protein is CASSLTPLAGRTDTQYF. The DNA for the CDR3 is TGTGCCAGCAGCTTAACCCCCCTAGCGGGACGGACAGATACGCAGTATTTT.

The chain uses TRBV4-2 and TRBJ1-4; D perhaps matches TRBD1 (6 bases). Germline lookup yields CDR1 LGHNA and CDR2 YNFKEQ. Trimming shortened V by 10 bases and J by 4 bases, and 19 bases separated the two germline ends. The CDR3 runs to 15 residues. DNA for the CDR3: TGTGCCATGGAAGCCGGGGGGCCCTGTAATGAAAAACTGTTTTTT. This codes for CAMEAGGPCNEKLFF.

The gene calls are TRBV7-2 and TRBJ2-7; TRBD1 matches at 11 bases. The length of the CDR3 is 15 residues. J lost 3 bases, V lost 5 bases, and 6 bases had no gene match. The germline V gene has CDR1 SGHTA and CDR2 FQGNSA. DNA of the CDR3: TGTGCCAGCAGCCCGTGGGGGACAGGGGGCTACGAGCAGTACTTC. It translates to CASSPWGTGGYEQYF.

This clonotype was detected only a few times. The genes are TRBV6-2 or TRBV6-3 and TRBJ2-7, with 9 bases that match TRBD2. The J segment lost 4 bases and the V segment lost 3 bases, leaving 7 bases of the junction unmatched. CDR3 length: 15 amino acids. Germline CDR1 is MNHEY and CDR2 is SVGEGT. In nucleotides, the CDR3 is TGTGCCAGCAGTTATAGAGCGGGAGGAATTTACGAGCAGTACTTC. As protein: CASSYRAGGIYEQYF.

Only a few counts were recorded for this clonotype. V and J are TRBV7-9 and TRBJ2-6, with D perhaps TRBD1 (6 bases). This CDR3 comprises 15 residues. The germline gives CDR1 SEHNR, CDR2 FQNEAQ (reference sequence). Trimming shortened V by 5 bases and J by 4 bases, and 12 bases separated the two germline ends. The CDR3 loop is CASSPGVLGANVLTF. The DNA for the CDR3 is TGTGCCAGCAGCCCAGGGGTCCTCGGGGCCAACGTCCTGACTTTC.

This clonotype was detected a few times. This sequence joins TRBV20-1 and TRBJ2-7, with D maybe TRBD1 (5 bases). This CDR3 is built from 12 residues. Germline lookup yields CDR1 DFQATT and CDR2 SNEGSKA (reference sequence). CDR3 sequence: CASGLASYEQYF. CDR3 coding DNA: TGCGCTTCAGGGTTAGCCTCCTACGAGCAGTACTTC.

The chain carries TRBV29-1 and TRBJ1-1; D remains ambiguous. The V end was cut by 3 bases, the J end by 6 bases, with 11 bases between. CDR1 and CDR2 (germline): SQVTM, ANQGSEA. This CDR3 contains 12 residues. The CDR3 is CSVDGRPPEAFF. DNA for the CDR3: TGCAGCGTTGACGGGCGGCCCCCTGAAGCTTTCTTT. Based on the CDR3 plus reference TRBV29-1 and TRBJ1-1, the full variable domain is SAVISQKPSRDICQRGTSLTIQCQVDSQVTMMFWYRQQPGQSLTLIATANQGSEATYESGFVIDKFPISRPNLTFSTLTVSNMSPEDSSIYLCSVDGRPPEAFFGQGTRLTVV.

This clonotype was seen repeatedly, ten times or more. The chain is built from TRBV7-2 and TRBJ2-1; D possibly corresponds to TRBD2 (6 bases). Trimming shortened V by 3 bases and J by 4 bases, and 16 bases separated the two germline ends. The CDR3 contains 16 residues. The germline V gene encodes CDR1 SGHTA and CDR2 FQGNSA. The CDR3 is CASSFKTAGWYNEQFF. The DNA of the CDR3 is TGTGCCAGCAGCTTTAAGACCGCGGGATGGTACAATGAGCAGTTCTTC.